This T cell receptor beta chain was recovered during a study of vaccination effects on CD4 cells after COVID-19. A note on this clone: The target antigen is unknown.

The method was immunoSEQ multiplex PCR; TCRdb's version includes in-frame clones alone and lacks a portion of them. The repertoire holds 9,500 to 15,000 clones, with about three quarters as singletons. Antigen-specific CD4+ T cell clonotypes were called by their expansion after viral peptide-pool culture in ViraFEST. CD4+ T cell isolation took place after 10 days of culture. Every participant took two doses of the BNT162b2 or mRNA-1273 vaccine. The source material was CD4+ T cells from PBMCs cultured with SARS-CoV-2 spike peptides, sampled after COVID-19 vaccination. The TCR comes from a human donor who received a COVID-19 vaccine.

The CDR3 nucleotides read TGTGCCATCAGTGAGTCTTCACCGTACGAGCAGTACTTC. Its translation: CAISESSPYEQYF. This chain links TRBV10-3 with TRBJ2-7; the D is unclear. The CDR3 spans 13 residues. Trimming removed 0 bases at V and 4 bases at J, with 7 bases between. Germline CDR1 reads ENHRY; CDR2 reads SYGVKD.